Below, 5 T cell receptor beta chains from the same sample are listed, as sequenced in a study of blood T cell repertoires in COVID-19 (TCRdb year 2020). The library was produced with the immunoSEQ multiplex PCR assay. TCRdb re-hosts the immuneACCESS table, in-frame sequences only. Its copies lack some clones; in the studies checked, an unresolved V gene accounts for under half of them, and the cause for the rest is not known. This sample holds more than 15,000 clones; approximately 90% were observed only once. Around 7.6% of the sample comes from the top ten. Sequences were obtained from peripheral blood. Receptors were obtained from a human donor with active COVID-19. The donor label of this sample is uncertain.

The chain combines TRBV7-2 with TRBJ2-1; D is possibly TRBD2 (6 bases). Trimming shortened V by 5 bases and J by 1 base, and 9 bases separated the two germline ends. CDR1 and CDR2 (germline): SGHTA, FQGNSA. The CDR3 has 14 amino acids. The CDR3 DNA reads TGTGCCAGCAGCCTGGGGGGTTCCTACAATGAGCAGTTCTTC. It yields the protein CASSLGGSYNEQFF.

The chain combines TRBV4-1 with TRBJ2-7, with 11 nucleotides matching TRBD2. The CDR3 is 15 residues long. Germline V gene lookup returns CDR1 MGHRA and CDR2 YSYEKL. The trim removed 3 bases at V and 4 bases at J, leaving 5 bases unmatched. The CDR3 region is CASSQVTSGSYEQYF. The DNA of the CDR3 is TGCGCCAGCAGCCAGGTTACTAGCGGGAGTTACGAGCAGTACTTC.

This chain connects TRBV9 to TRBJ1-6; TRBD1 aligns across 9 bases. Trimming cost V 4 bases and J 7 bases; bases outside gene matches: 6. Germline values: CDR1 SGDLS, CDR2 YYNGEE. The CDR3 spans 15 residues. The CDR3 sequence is CASSPRDRENSPLHF. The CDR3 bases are TGTGCCAGCAGCCCTCGGGACAGGGAAAATTCACCCCTCCACTTT.

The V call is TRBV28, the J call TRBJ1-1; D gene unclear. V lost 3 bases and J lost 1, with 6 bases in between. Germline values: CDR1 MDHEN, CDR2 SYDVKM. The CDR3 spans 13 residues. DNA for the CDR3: TGTGCCAGCAGTTTCACGGGGAACACTGAAGCTTTCTTT. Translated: CASSFTGNTEAFF.

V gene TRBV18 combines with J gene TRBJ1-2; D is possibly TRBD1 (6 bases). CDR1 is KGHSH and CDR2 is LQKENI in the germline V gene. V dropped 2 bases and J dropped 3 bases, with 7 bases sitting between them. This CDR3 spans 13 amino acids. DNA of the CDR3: TGTGCCAGCTCACCAGAGGGGGACTATGGCTACACCTTC. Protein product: CASSPEGDYGYTF.